This TCR beta chain was found in a study of blood T cell repertoires in COVID-19. Study-level information: The United States, Italy and Spain supplied acute and convalescent COVID-19 samples. Nucleic acid was either cDNA or gDNA, and it came from T cells, B-cell-depleted T cells, or PBMCs.

Data came from immunoSEQ multiplex PCR; TCRdb stores just in-frame clones and leaves some out. The sample lists about 400,000 clones, 87% seen once, with under 2% in the top ten. CDR1 is SGHAT and CDR2 is FQNNGV in the germline V gene. The CDR3 contains 17 residues. V dropped 0 bases and J dropped 5; count of bases not matched to a gene: 11. The TCR comes from a woman aged 18-29 years with acute COVID-19. This chain connects TRBV11-2 to TRBJ2-5, with 8 bases identical to TRBD1. What was sequenced was PBMCs or T cells enriched from blood (not recorded which). The CDR3 DNA is TGTGCCAGCAGCTTAGATTATGAACAGGGGGTTAGGGAGACCCAGTACTTC. Amino acid sequence: CASSLDYEQGVRETQYF.